This T cell receptor beta chain was documented in a study of T cells in Graves' hyperthyroidism and ophthalmopathy. Study at large: Peripheral blood was acquired at first diagnosis, ahead of any therapy whatsoever.

Using RNA transcripts as the source, TCR beta CDR3 regions were amplified. The TCR CDR3 was amplified in a first-round RT-PCR using the HTBI primer set. In TCRdb, the multiplex PCR reads were re-called with MiXCR into one record per CDR3 protein. The sample lists 250,000 to 350,000 distinct CDR3 sequences; roughly 15% were seen once. The CDR3 is 13 residues long. Germline CDR1 SGHNT, CDR2 YENEEA. General study points: Ophthalmopathy, which appeared later, was predicted by the model a median 6.5 months before onset. Blood held most thyroid clonotypes expanded above 0.001 frequency.

Regarding this clonotype: Its antigen is unknown. At one end, the junction sequence differs from germline, possibly due to a read error.

Clinical symptoms, serum thyroxine and TRAb, thyroid ultrasound and orbital computed tomography were used for the diagnoses. The receptor's source is a man between 25 and 39 years old with Graves' hyperthyroidism. The J gene is TRBJ2-7, the V gene TRBV11-3; D gene ambiguous. The specimen was blood. DNA for the CDR3: TGTGCCAGCAGCTTAGCTGGCTCCTACGAGCAGCACTTC. Protein: CASSLAGSYEQHF.